This TCR beta chain emerged from a study of blood T cell repertoires in COVID-19. Study context: Some COVID-19 samples were acute and others convalescent; all came from the United States, Italy and Spain. PBMCs, B-cell-depleted T cells, or T cells provided the cDNA or gDNA that made up the material.

The CDR3 spans 16 residues. The germline V gene encodes CDR1 SGHNT and CDR2 YYREEE (reference sequence). Trimming removed 4 bases from V and 3 bases from J; junction bases left unmatched: 10. How the authors handled the data: Reference gene primers were amplified, and this amplification served to estimate nucleated cell counts. The protocol was immunoSEQ multiplex PCR, while the TCRdb copy is restricted to in-frame clones and leaves out a portion. V, J and clone size reflect that table, while D and trimming were determined from the DNA. The data hold 140,000 or so clones, with around three quarters observed a single time.

Sequencing input: peripheral blood. This chain links TRBV5-4 with TRBJ2-4; 7 bases are a match to TRBD2. This clonotype was obtained from a man aged 50-60 years with acute or convalescent COVID-19. The CDR3: CASSPMGGGGKNIQYF. CDR3 DNA: TGTGCCAGCAGCCCCATGGGGGGGGGAGGCAAAAACATTCAGTACTTC.